This T cell receptor beta chain derives from a study of cytomegalovirus exposure and HLA in healthy donors. The PCR made use of 60 Vbeta and 13 Jbeta primers. The repertoire was sequenced with immunoSEQ multiplex PCR; TCRdb's copy has only in-frame clones and lacks some. This sample has roughly 150,000 clones, with approximately 85% found just once. Germline V gives CDR1 ENHRY, CDR2 SYGVKD. V dropped 11 bases and J dropped 0 bases, with 10 bases sitting between them. The CDR3 consists of 13 residues. J is TRBJ2-2 and V is TRBV10-3; TRBD2 might be the D (5 bases). The specimen sequenced was PBMCs. The clonotype comes from a man younger than 40 in good health and CMV-seropositive. CDR3 sequence reads: CAGGRSNTGELFF. CDR3 bases: TGTGCCGGCGGGCGGTCGAACACCGGGGAGCTGTTTTTT.